Shown below are 14 T cell receptor beta chains from a single sample sequenced in a study of shared clonotypes between healthy human individuals. TCRdb keeps only in-frame clones here, not all; method: immunoSEQ multiplex PCR. The table has about 1.1 million clones, roughly 74% seen once. Material for sequencing was memory CD4+ T cells from PBMCs. The subset: CD45RA-negative fraction. All receptors come from a young man in good health. Some clones in this sample may be carry-over from other donors' samples.

V and J are TRBV2 and TRBJ2-3, with 12 positions matching TRBD2. The CDR3 is made up of 17 amino acids. Germline loops: CDR1 SNHLY, CDR2 FYNNEI. Unmatched junction bases numbered 11, after V lost 9 bases and J lost 1 base. CDR3 in amino acids: CASGGGTSGPRTDTQYF. CDR3 DNA: TGTGCCAGTGGGGGCGGGACTAGCGGGCCCCGCACAGATACGCAGTATTTT.

The chain couples TRBV6-1 to TRBJ2-2; no reliable D call. V lost 0 bases and J 6 bases, leaving 8 bases between the germline ends. CDR1 MNHNS and CDR2 SASEGT come from the germline V gene. The CDR3 covers 14 residues. CDR3 nucleotide sequence: TGTGCCAGCAGTGAAGCGCCGGGTCCCGGGGAGCTGTTTTTT. The encoded protein is CASSEAPGPGELFF.

The chain employs TRBV30 and TRBJ1-1, with no clear D. This CDR3 has 15 residues. Trimming removed 1 base at V and 7 bases at J, with 19 bases between. Germline V gene data show CDR1 as GTSNPN and CDR2 as SVGIG (reference sequence). Written as DNA, the CDR3 is TGTGCCTGGAGTGCACCAATGGCCGGCCGACTTGAAGCTTTCTTT. It codes for CAWSAPMAGRLEAFF.

The chain combines TRBV29-1 with TRBJ1-1; D is perhaps TRBD1 (6 bases). Trimming pared 4 bases from V and 5 bases from J, leaving 17 bases between. This CDR3 contains 14 residues. Germline CDR1 is SQVTM and CDR2 is ANQGSEA. The CDR3 nucleotides read TGCAGCGTTGTAGAAGGCAGGGGAACGACTGAAGCTTTCTTT. Its protein is CSVVEGRGTTEAFF.

The genes are TRBV11-2 and TRBJ1-4; TRBD1 is a possible D gene (6 bases). The CDR3 extends over 13 amino acids. V was pared by 6 bases and J by 7 bases, with 12 bases between. From germline, CDR1 is SGHAT and CDR2 FQNNGV. The CDR3 region is CASSSGQGEKLFF. Written as DNA, the CDR3 is TGTGCCAGCAGTTCGGGACAAGGTGAAAAACTGTTTTTT.

Remarks on this clone: In the same sample, other DNA sequences code for this CDR3. This chain uses TRBV7-2 with TRBJ2-1, with TRBD1 matching 8 bases. CDR1 and CDR2 from the germline V gene are SGHTA and FQGNSA. This CDR3 is built from 15 residues. With 6 bases clipped from V and 0 bases from J, the junction kept 4 bases outside the gene matches. CDR3 sequence: CASSWDRSSYNEQFF. CDR3 nucleotide sequence: TGTGCCAGCAGTTGGGACAGGTCCTCCTACAATGAGCAGTTCTTC.

The chain uses TRBV18 and TRBJ1-5; 10 bases are shared with TRBD1. The CDR3 loop spans 16 amino acids. Germline V gene lookup returns CDR1 KGHSH and CDR2 LQKENI. The V and J ends lost 3 bases and 3 bases, in that order; junction bases with no gene match: 5. The CDR3 DNA is TGTGCCAGCTCACCTCCGACAGGGGGCTACAATCAGCCCCAGCATTTT. Translated, it gives CASSPPTGGYNQPQHF.

This chain connects TRBV10-3 to TRBJ2-3; weak D call: TRBD2 (5 bases). V was cut by 6 bases and J by 0 bases, with 16 bases left in between. The CDR3 loop spans 16 amino acids. Germline V gene lookup returns CDR1 ENHRY and CDR2 SYGVKD. The CDR3, as DNA: TGTGCCATCAGGGCGAAGGGAGCTACTAGCACAGATACGCAGTATTTT. Translation gives CAIRAKGATSTDTQYF.

This clone was recorded only once. The chain carries TRBV14 and TRBJ2-1; 11 bases are a match to TRBD2. CDR1 and CDR2 (germline): SGHDN, FVKESK. The CDR3 runs 17 residues. V shed 4 bases and J 3 bases; nucleotides not matched to a gene: 8. Here the CDR3 DNA reads TGTGCCAGCAGCCGCTTACTAGCGGGAGACCTCTACAATGAGCAGTTCTTC. Amino acid sequence: CASSRLLAGDLYNEQFF.

This clone was observed once. This sample also contains other DNA sequences that code for the same CDR3. The chain uses TRBV5-6 and TRBJ1-1, with 9 bases fitting TRBD1. With 3 bases clipped from V and 1 base from J, the junction kept 4 bases outside the gene matches. The CDR3 has 15 residues. The germline V gene has CDR1 SGHDT and CDR2 YYEEEE. Here the CDR3 DNA reads TGTGCCAGCAGCTCACCGGGACAGGGGAACACTGAAGCTTTCTTT. Protein product: CASSSPGQGNTEAFF.

This clone was seen more than once but under ten times. J is TRBJ1-1 and V is TRBV5-4; no definite D call. The CDR3 consists of 15 residues. Germline V CDR1 and CDR2: SGHNT, YYREEE (reference sequence). V dropped 0 bases and J dropped 1 base, with 10 bases sitting between them. The CDR3 reads CASSLVGWENTEAFF. The DNA for the CDR3 is TGTGCCAGCAGCTTGGTAGGGTGGGAGAACACTGAAGCTTTCTTT.

The chain combines TRBV7-2 with TRBJ2-7; D might be TRBD2 (5 bases). Germline CDR1 reads SGHTA; CDR2 reads FQGNSA. The CDR3 consists of 15 residues. V dropped 3 bases and J dropped 2 bases, with 14 bases sitting between them. CDR3 DNA: TGTGCCAGCAGCTTCTCCGGAACACTAGCCTACGAGCAGTACTTC. Amino acids: CASSFSGTLAYEQYF.

This clone came up once. The chain joins TRBV28 to TRBJ2-7, with D possibly being TRBD2 (5 bases). Between the trimmed V and J ends, which lost 5 bases and 0 bases, there was a span of 11 bases. This CDR3 has 14 amino acids. Germline V lookup: CDR1 MDHEN, CDR2 SYDVKM. This CDR3 reads CASSTIGDSYEQYF. DNA of the CDR3: TGTGCCAGCAGTACAATCGGGGACTCCTACGAGCAGTACTTC.

The V call is TRBV5-4, the J call TRBJ2-7; D remains ambiguous. This CDR3 region has 14 residues. Germline CDR1 SGHNT, CDR2 YYREEE (reference sequence). V was trimmed by 2 bases and J by 0 bases, leaving 9 bases between them. This chain's CDR3 is CASSLDFASYEQYF. CDR3 sequence (DNA): TGTGCCAGCAGCTTAGACTTCGCCTCCTACGAGCAGTACTTC.